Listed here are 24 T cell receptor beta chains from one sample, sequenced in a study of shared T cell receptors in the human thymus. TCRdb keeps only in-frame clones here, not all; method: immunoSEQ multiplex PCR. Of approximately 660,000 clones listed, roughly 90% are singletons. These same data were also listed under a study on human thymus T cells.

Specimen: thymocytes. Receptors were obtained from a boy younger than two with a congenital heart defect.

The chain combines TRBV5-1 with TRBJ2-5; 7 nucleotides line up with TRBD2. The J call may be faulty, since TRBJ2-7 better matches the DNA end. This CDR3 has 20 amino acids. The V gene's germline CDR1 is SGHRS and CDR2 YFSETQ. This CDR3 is CASSFRGPRGGSTATYEQYF. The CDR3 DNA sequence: TGCGCCAGCAGCTTCCGGGGCCCGCGGGGCGGGAGTACGGCAACCTACGAGCAGTACTTC.

CDR3 region: CASSLRSGSWETQYF. The DNA for the CDR3 is TGTGCCAGCAGCTTAAGGAGCGGGAGTTGGGAGACCCAGTACTTC. The chain is built from TRBV7-2 and TRBJ2-5; 8 bases fit TRBD2. Per germline, CDR1 SGHTA and CDR2 FQGNSA. The V segment lost 2 bases and the J segment 5 bases; nucleotides outside the gene matches: 7. The CDR3 is made up of 15 amino acids.

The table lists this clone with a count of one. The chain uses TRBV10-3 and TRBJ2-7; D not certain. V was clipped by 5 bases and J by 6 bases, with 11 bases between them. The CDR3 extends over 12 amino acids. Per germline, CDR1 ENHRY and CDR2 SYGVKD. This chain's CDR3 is CAISSSSGEQYF. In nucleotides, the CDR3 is TGTGCCATCAGTAGCTCTTCCGGCGAGCAGTACTTC.

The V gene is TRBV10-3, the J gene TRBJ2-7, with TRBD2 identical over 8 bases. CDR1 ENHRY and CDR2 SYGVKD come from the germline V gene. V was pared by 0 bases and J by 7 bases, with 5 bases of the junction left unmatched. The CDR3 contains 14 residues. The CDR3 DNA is TGTGCCATCAGTGAGTCGGCGCGGGAGGAAGAGCAGTACTTC. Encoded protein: CAISESAREEEQYF.

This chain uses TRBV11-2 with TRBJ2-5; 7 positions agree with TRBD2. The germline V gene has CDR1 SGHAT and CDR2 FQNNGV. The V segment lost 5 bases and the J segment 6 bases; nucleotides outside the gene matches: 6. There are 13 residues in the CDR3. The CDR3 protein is CASSTREVKTQYF. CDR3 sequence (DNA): TGTGCCAGCAGCACCCGGGAGGTAAAGACCCAGTACTTC.

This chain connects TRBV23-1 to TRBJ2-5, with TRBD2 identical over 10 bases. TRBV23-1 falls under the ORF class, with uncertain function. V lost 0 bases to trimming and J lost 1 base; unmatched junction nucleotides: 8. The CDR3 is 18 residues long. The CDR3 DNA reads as TGCGCCAGCAGTCAATCGGACGGGACTAGCGCCCTCCAAGAGACCCAGTACTTC. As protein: CASSQSDGTSALQETQYF.

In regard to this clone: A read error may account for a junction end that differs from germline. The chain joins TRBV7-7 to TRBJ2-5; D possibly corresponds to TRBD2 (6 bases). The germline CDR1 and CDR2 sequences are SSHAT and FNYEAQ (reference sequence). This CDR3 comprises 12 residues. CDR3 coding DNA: TGTGCTAGCAGCTTCGGGGGAGAGACCCAGTACTTC. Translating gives CASSFGGETQYF.

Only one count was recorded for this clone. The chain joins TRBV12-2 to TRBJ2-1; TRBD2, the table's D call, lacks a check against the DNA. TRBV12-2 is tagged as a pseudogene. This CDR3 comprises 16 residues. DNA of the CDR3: TGTGCAAGTCGCTTAGATAGCAGCGGGTCCCACAATGAGCAGTTCTTC. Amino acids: CASRLDSSGSHNEQFF.

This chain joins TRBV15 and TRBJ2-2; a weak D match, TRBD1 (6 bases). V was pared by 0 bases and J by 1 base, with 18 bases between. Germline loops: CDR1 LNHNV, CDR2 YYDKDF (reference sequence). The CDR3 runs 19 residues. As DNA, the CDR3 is TGTGCCACCAGCAGAGATACCCGCTACAGGGATGAGAACACCGGGGAGCTGTTTTTT. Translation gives CATSRDTRYRDENTGELFF.

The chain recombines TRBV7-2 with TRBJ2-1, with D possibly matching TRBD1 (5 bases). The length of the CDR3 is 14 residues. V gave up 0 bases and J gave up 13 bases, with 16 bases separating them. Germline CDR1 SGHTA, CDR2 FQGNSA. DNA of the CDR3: TGTGCCAGCAGCTTAGCCCAGGGCAGGGTTCTCCAGTTCTTC. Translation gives CASSLAQGRVLQFF.

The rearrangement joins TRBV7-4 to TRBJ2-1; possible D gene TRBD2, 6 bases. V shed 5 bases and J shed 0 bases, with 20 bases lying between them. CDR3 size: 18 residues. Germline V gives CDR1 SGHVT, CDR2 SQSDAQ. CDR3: CASSPNLSGQNSYNEQFF. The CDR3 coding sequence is TGTGCCAGCAGCCCCAACTTAAGCGGGCAGAACTCCTACAATGAGCAGTTCTTC.

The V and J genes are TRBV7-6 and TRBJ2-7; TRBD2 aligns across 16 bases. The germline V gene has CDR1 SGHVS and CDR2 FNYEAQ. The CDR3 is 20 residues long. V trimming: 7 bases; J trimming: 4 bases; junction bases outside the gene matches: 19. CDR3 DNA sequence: TGTGCCAGCACCGAAAGGACAGCTTCGGGACTAGCGGGAGGGCCTTACGAGCAGTACTTC. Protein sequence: CASTERTASGLAGGPYEQYF.

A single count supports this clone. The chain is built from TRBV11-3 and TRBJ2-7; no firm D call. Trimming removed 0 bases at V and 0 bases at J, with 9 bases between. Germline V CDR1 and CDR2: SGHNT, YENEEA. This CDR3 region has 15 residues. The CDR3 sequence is CASSLDHSFSYEQYF. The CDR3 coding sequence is TGTGCCAGCAGCTTAGATCACAGTTTCTCCTACGAGCAGTACTTC.

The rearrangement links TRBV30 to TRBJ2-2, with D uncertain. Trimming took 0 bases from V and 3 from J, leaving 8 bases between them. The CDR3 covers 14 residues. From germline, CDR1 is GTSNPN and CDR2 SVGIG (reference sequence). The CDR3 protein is CAWSVLVDTGELFF. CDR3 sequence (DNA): TGTGCCTGGAGTGTCTTAGTTGACACCGGGGAGCTGTTTTTT.

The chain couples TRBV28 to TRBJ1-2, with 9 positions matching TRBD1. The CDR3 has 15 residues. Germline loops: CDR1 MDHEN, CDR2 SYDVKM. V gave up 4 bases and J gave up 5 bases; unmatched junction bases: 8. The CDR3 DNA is TGTGCCAGCAGTTCCGGACAGGGGCGAGTTTATGGCTACACCTTC. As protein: CASSSGQGRVYGYTF.

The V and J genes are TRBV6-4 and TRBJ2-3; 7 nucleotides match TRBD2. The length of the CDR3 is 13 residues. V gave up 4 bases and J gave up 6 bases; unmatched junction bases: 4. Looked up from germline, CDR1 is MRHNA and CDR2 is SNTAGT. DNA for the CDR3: TGTGCCAGCAGTGTGAAAGCGGGGGATACGCAGTATTTT. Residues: CASSVKAGDTQYF.

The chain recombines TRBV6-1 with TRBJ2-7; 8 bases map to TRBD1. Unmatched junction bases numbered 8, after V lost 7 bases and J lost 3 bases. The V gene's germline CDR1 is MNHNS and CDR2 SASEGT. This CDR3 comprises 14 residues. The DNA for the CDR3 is TGTGCCAGCAACCGTAGGACAGGGCTCTACGAGCAGTACTTC. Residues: CASNRRTGLYEQYF.

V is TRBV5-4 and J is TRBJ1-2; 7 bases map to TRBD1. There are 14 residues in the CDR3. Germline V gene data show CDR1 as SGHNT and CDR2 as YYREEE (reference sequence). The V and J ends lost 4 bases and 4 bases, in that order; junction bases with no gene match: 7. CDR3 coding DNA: TGTGCCAGCAGCGGCGGGACAGAAGGCTATGGCTACACCTTC. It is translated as CASSGGTEGYGYTF.

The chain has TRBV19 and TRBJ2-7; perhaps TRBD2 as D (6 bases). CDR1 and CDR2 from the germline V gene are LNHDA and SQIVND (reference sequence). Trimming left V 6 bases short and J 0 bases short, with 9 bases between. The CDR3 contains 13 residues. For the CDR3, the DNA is TGTGCCAGTAGGCGGGGCTTCTCCTACGAGCAGTACTTC. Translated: CASRRGFSYEQYF.

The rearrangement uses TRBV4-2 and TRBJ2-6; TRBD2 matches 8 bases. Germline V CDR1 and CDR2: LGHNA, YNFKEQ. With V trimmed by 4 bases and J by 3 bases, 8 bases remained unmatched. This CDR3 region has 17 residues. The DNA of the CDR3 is TGTGCCAGCAGCCCGTCCTGGACTAGCCTTGGGGCCAACGTCCTGACTTTC. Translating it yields CASSPSWTSLGANVLTF.

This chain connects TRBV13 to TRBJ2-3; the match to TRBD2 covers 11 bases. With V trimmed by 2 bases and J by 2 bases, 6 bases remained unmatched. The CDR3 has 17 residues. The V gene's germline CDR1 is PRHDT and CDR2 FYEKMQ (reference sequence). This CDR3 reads CASSLKLAGVNTDTQYF. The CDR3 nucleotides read TGTGCCAGCAGCTTAAAACTAGCGGGAGTGAACACAGATACGCAGTATTTT.

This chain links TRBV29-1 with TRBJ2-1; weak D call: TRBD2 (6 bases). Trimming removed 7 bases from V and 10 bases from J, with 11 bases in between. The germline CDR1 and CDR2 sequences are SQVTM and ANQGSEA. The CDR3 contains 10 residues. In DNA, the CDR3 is TGCAGCGCTGGGACTTCGGAGCAGTTCTTC. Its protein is CSAGTSEQFF.

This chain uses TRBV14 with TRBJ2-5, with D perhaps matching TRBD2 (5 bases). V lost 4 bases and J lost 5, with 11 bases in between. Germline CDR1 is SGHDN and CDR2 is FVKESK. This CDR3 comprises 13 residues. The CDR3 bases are TGTGCCAGCAGCCGTGGTGGCGGGGAGACCCAGTACTTC. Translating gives CASSRGGGETQYF. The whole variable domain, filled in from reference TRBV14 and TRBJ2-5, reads EAGVTQFPSHSVIEKGQTVTLRCDPISGHDNLYWYRRVMGKEIKFLLHFVKESKQDESGMPNNRFLAERTGGTYSTLKVQPAELEDSGVYFCASSRGGGETQYFGPGTRLLVL.

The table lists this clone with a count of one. CDR3 nucleotides: TGTGCCAGCAGTGAAATACAGGCCACCGGGGAGCTGTTTTTT. Amino acid sequence: CASSEIQATGELFF. This chain connects TRBV6-1 to TRBJ2-2, with a possible D match to TRBD1 (5 bases). From germline, CDR1 is MNHNS and CDR2 SASEGT. CDR3 size: 14 residues. Trimming took off 2 bases at V and 4 bases at J, with 8 bases between the two ends.